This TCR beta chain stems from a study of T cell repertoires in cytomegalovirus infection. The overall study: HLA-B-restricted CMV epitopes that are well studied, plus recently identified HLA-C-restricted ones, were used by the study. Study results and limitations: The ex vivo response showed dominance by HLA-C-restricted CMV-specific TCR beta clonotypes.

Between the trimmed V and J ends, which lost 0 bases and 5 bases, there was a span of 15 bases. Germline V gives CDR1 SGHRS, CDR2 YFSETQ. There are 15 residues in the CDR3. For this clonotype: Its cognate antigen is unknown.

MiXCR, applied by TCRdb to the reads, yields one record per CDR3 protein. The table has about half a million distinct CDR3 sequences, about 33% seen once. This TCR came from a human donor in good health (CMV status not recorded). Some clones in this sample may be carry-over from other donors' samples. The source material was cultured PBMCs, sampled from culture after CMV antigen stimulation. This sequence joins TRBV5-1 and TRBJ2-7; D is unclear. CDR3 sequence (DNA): TGCGCCAGCAGCTTGGGGGGTTTGAGTTTCGACGAGCAGTACTTC. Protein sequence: CASSLGGLSFDEQYF.